Only a few counts were recorded for the clone carrying this T cell receptor (beta chain). This CDR3 has 16 amino acids. The ends lost 2 bases at V and 2 bases at J; junction bases unmatched: 8. In germline, CDR1 is SGHTA, CDR2 FQGNSA. This sample was included in a study of blood T cells in healthy people across ages. Primed by a sample-barcoded 5' primer and a J-beta primer mix, a second PCR proceeded for 7 to 11 cycles. TCRdb ran MiXCR on the 5' RACE reads and lists one entry per CDR3 protein. The sample shows around 1,100,000 distinct CDR3 sequences, about two fifths of them seen only once. The TCR comes from a man younger than 30 in good health. The genes are TRBV7-2 and TRBJ2-7, with 8 positions matching TRBD2. Input material: blood. The DNA for the CDR3 is TGTGCCAGCAGCTTATTACCACTAGCGGTCACCTACGAGCAGTACTTC. It is translated as CASSLLPLAVTYEQYF.